Reported below is one TCR beta chain. The table came from immunoSEQ multiplex PCR; TCRdb's copy has only in-frame clones and leaves some out. The sample consists of roughly 85,000 clones, about 89% of them appearing once. This record belongs to a study of T cell changes during pregnancy in multiple sclerosis. The germline V gene has CDR1 SGHAT and CDR2 FQNNGV. Losses at the gene ends were 5 bases for V and 0 bases for J; bases not matched to a gene: 9. The CDR3 contains 17 residues. This chain connects TRBV11-2 to TRBJ2-4; 8 bases align to TRBD2. Source: peripheral blood, taken in the first trimester of pregnancy. The receptor's source is a female donor with multiple sclerosis, enrolled in a pregnancy study. DNA of the CDR3: TGTGCCAGCAGCCGCATCCCGGGGGGGGTAGCCAAAAACATTCAGTACTTC. Protein product: CASSRIPGGVAKNIQYF.